This TCR beta chain comes out of a study of T-cell reconstitution after alpha-beta-depleted transplantation in children. Whole-study findings and limits: Reportedly, alpha-beta T cells present about two months post-transplant originated from several hundred expanded clones of graft origin.

The authors prepared the TCRbeta library with unique molecular identifiers. TCRdb independently ran MiXCR on the PCR reads; one entry per CDR3 protein. The profile shows about 4,700 distinct CDR3 sequences, 7.3% of them singletons. Ten or more counts support this clonotype. What it binds is unknown. This TCR derives from a boy in the first two years of life who had a stem cell transplant for SCID, so the T cells may come from the graft donor. The sample consisted of PBMCs, mostly from graft donor cells, taken 60 days after TCRalphabeta/CD19-depleted stem cell transplant.

The CDR3 is CASSQTCSGNTIYF. The DNA for the CDR3 is TGTGCCAGCAGTCAGACATGCTCTGGAAACACCATATATTTT. This chain uses TRBV9 with TRBJ1-3, with unresolved D. The CDR3 runs to 14 residues. Germline CDR1 SGDLS, CDR2 YYNGEE. V dropped 5 bases and J dropped 0 bases, with 9 bases sitting between them.